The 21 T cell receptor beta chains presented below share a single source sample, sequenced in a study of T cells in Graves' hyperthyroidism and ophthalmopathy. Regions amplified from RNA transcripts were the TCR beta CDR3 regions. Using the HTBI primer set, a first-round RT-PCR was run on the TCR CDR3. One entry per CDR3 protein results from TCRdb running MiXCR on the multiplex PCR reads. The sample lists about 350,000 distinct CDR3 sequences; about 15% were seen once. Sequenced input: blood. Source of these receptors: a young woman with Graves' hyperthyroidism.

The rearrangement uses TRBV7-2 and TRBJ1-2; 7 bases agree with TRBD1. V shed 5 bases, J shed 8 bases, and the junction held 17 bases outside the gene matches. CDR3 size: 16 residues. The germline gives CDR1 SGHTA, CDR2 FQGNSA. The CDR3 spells CASSERFRGGVGGYTF. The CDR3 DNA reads TGTGCCAGCAGCGAACGATTCAGGGGGGGGGTTGGGGGCTACACCTTC.

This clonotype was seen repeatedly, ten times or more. CDR3 in DNA: TGTGCCAGCATAGCCCAAGAGACCCAGTACTTC. Translated: CASIAQETQYF. This sequence joins TRBV7-8 and TRBJ2-5; D not resolved. The CDR3 sequence is 11 residues long. The germline V gene encodes CDR1 SGHVS and CDR2 FQNEAQ. Trimming removed 7 bases from V and 1 base from J, with 4 bases in between.

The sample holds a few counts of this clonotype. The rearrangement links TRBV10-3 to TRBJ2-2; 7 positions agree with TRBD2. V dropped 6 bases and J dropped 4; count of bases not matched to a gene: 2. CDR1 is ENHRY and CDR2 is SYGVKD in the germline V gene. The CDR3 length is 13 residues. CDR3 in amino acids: CAIRGGPTGELFF. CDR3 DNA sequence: TGTGCCATCAGGGGAGGGCCCACCGGGGAGCTGTTTTTT.

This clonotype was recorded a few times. For the CDR3, the DNA is TGCAGTGCTAGTTGGTGGCGGTCCTACAATGAGCAGTTCTTC. Its protein product is CSASWWRSYNEQFF. The chain joins TRBV20-1 to TRBJ2-1, with unresolved D. The CDR3 is made up of 14 amino acids. CDR1 is DFQATT and CDR2 is SNEGSKA in the germline V gene (reference sequence). V lost 3 bases, J lost 1 base, and 10 bases lay in between.

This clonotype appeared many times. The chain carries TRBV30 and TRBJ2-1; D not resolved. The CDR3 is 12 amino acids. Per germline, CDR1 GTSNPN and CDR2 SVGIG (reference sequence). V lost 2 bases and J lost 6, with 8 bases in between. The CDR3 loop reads CAWSQKINEQFF. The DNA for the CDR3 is TGTGCCTGGAGTCAGAAGATCAATGAGCAGTTCTTC.

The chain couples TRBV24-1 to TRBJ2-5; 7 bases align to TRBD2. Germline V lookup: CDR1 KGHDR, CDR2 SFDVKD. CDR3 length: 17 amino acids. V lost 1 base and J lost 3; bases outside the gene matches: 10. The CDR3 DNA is TGTGCCACCAGTGATTTAGAGCGGGAAAAATTTAAAGAGACCCAGTACTTC. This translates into CATSDLEREKFKETQYF.

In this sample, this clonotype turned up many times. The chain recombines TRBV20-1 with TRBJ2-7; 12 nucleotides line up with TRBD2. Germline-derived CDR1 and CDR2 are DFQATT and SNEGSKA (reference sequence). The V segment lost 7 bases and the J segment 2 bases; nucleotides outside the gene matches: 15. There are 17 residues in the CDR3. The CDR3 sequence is CSVTLLAGGPFTYEQYF. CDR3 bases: TGCAGTGTTACCCTGCTAGCGGGAGGGCCTTTTACCTACGAGCAGTACTTC.

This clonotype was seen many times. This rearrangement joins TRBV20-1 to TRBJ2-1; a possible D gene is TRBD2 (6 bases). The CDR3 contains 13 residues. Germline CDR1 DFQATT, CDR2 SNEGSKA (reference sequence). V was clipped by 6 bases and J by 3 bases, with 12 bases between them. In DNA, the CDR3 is TGCAGTGCCTCTCCGGACTACTACAATGAGCAGTTCTTC. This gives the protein CSASPDYYNEQFF.

The CDR3 nucleotides are TGTGCCAGCAGCTATGGGGTCGCCTACGAGCAGTACTTC. This codes for CASSYGVAYEQYF. The chain combines TRBV11-2 with TRBJ2-7; D gene unclear. CDR1 is SGHAT and CDR2 is FQNNGV in the germline V gene. Deletions cut 4 bases from V and 2 bases from J, with 9 bases between. This CDR3 has 13 residues.

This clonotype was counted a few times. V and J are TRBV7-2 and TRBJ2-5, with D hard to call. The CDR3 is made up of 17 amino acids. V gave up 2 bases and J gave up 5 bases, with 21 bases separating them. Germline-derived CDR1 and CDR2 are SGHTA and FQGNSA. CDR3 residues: CASSLFGQNPMIETQYF. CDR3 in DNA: TGTGCCAGCAGCTTATTCGGTCAGAACCCAATGATTGAGACCCAGTACTTC.

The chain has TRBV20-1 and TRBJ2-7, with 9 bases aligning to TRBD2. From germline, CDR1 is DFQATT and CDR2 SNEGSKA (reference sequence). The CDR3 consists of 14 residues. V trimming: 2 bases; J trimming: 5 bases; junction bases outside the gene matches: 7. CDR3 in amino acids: CSARLAGLSHEQYF. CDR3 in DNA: TGCAGTGCTAGACTAGCGGGATTGTCCCACGAGCAGTACTTC.

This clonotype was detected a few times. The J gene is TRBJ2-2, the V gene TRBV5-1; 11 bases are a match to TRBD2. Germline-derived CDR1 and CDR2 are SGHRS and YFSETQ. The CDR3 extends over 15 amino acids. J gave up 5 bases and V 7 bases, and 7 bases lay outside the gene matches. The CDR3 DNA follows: TGCGCCAGCGGACCTAGCGGGAGGCCGACCGGGGAGCTGTTTTTT. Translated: CASGPSGRPTGELFF.

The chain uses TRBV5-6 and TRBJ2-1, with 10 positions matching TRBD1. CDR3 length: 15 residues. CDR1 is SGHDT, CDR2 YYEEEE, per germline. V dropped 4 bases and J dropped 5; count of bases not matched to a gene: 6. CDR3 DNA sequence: TGTGCCAGCAGCACCCCCGGGACAGGGGACAATGAGCAGTTCTTC. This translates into CASSTPGTGDNEQFF.

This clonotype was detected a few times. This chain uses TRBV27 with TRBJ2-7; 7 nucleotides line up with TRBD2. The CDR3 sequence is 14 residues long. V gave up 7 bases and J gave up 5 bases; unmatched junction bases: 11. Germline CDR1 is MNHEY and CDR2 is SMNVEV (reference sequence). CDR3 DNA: TGTGCCAGCACCTCCTGGGGCGGGAGCCACGAGCAGTACTTC. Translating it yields CASTSWGGSHEQYF.

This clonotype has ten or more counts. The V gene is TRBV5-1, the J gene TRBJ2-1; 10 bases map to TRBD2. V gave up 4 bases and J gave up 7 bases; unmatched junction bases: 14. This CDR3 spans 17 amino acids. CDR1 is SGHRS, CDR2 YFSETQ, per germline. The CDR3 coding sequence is TGCGCCAGCAGCCCCGGCCAAGCGGGAGGGCCTTGGAATGAGCAGTTCTTC. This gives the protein CASSPGQAGGPWNEQFF.

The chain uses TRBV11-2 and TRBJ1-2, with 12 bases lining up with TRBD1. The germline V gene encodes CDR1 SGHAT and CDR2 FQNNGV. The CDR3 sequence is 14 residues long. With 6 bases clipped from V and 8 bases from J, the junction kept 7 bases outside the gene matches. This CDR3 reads CASSTGQGAEGYTF. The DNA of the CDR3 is TGTGCCAGCAGTACGGGACAGGGGGCAGAAGGCTACACCTTC. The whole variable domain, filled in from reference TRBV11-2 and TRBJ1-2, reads EAGVAQSPRYKIIEKRQSVAFWCNPISGHATLYWYQQILGQGPKLLIQFQNNGVVDDSQLPKDRFSAERLKGVDSTLKIQPAKLEDSAVYLCASSTGQGAEGYTFGSGTRLTVV.

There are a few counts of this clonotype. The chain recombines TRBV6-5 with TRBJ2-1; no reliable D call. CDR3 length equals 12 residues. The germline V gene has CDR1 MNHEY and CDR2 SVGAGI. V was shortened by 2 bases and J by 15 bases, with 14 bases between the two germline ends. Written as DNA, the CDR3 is TGTGCCAGCAGTTACGACCCCAAGGATGTGTTCTTC. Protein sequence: CASSYDPKDVFF.

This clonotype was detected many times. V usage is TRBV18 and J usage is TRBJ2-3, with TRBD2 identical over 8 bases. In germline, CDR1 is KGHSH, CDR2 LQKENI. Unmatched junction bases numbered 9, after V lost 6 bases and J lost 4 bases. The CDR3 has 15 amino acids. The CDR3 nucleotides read TGTGCCAGCTCGGTAAGCGGGAGCGTGCCAGATACGCAGTATTTT. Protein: CASSVSGSVPDTQYF.

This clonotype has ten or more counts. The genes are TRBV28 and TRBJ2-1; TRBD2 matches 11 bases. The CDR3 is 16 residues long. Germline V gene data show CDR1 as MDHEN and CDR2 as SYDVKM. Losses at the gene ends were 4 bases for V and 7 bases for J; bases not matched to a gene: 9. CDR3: CASSYVAGGARNEQFF. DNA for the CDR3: TGTGCCAGCAGTTACGTAGCGGGAGGGGCCAGGAATGAGCAGTTCTTC.

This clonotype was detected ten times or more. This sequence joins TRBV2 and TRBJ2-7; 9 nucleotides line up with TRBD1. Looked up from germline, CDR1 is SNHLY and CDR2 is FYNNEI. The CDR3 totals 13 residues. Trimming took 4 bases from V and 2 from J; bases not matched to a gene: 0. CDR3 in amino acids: CASSGQGAYEQYF. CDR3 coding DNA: TGTGCCAGCAGTGGACAGGGGGCCTACGAGCAGTACTTC.

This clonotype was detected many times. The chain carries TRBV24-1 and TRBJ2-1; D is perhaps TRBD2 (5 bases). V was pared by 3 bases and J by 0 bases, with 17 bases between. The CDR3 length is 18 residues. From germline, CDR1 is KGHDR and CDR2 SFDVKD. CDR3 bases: TGTGCCACCAGTGATCTACCCTTCCGGGGTGCCTCCTACAATGAGCAGTTCTTC. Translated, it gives CATSDLPFRGASYNEQFF.